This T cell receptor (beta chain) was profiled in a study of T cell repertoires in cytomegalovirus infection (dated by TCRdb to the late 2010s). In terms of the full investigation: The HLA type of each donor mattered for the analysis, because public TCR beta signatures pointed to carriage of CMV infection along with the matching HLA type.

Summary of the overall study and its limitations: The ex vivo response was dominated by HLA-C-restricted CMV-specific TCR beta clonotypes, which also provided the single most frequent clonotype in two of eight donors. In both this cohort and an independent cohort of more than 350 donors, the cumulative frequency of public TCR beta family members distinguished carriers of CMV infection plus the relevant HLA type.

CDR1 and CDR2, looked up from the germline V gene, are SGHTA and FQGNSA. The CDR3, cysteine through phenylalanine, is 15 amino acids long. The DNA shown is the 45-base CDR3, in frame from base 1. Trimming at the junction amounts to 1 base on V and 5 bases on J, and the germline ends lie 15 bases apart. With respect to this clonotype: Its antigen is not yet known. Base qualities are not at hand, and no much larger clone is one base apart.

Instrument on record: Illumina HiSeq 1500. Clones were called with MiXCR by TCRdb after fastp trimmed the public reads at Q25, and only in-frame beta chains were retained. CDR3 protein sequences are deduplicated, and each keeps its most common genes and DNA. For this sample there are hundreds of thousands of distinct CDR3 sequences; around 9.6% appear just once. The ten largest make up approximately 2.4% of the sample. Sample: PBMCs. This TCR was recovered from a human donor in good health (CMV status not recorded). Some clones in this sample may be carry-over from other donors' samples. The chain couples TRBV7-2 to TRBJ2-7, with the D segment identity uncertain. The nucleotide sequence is TGTGCCAGCAGCTTAGGTGGTAGGACGAGCGACGAGCAGTACTTC. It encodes CASSLGGRTSDEQYF.